This T cell receptor beta chain came from a study of blood T cell repertoires in COVID-19. For the study at large: Samples taken during acute and convalescent COVID-19 were collected in the United States, Italy and Spain. T cells, B-cell-depleted T cells, or PBMCs supplied cDNA or gDNA.

The germline gives CDR1 SQVTM, CDR2 ANQGSEA. This CDR3 region has 12 residues. The V and J ends lost 0 bases and 11 bases respectively, with 13 bases between them. How the authors handled the data: Amplification of reference gene primers provided the estimated nucleated cell counts. The protocol was immunoSEQ multiplex PCR, while the TCRdb copy is restricted to in-frame clones and leaves out a portion. From that table come the V and J calls and clone size; the DNA was used to work out D and trimming. The profile shows about 350,000 clones, roughly nine tenths of them singletons. It was during active infection that Seattle patients were enrolled and then longitudinally followed.

This chain uses TRBV29-1 with TRBJ1-1, with a possible D match to TRBD1 (6 bases). Input material: peripheral blood. The sequence derives from a woman aged 55-75 years with COVID-19, enrolled during active disease. CDR3 in amino acids: CSVEDTGRGAFF. For the CDR3, the DNA is TGCAGCGTTGAAGACACAGGGCGAGGGGCTTTCTTT. Drawing the rest from reference TRBV29-1 and TRBJ1-1, the complete variable domain is SAVISQKPSRDICQRGTSLTIQCQVDSQVTMMFWYRQQPGQSLTLIATANQGSEATYESGFVIDKFPISRPNLTFSTLTVSNMSPEDSSIYLCSVEDTGRGAFFGQGTRLTVV.